The clone carrying this T cell receptor beta chain has a count of ten or more. Antigen specificity is unknown. The trim removed 3 bases at V and 8 bases at J, leaving 1 base unmatched. The CDR3 loop spans 13 amino acids. Looked up from germline, CDR1 is SGHVS and CDR2 is FQNEAQ. This sample was included in a study of neurological immune-mediated disorders. Template-switch 5'RACE cDNA synthesis added a 10-nucleotide unique molecular identifier. Using its own MiXCR run on the 5' RACE reads, TCRdb lists one record per CDR3 protein. The repertoire holds 65,000 to 75,000 distinct CDR3 sequences, with around 5% as singletons. Study-wide findings and caveats: No CDR3 amino acid sequences recurred among expanded clones across subjects, suggesting private repertoires in all groups. Clinical and MRI features did not associate with the cluster found in multiple sclerosis patients. Patients with HTLV-1-associated myelopathy showed the most TCR clonal expansion. Those with multiple sclerosis showed the least, falling below healthy controls.

Material: PBMCs. The chain links TRBV7-8 to TRBJ1-6; TRBD1 agrees at 7 bases. The clonotype originates from a human donor with multiple sclerosis. The donor label of this sample is uncertain. CDR3 region: CASSLQGDSPLHF. The CDR3 nucleotides read TGTGCCAGCAGCTTGCAGGGGGATTCACCCCTCCACTTT.